A single sample is the source of the 5 T cell receptor beta chains below, sequenced in a study of blood T cell repertoires in COVID-19. The table came from immunoSEQ multiplex PCR; TCRdb's copy has only in-frame clones and leaves some out. The sample consists of about 430,000 clones, 70% to 90% of them appearing once. The sequenced sample was PBMCs or T cells enriched from blood (not recorded which). Every receptor here comes from a woman under 40 with acute COVID-19.

The chain is built from TRBV24-1 and TRBJ1-4; TRBD1 matches 7 bases. The germline V gene has CDR1 KGHDR and CDR2 SFDVKD. The V segment lost 8 bases and the J segment 4 bases; nucleotides outside the gene matches: 9. The CDR3 covers 15 residues. CDR3 sequence reads: CATKGQPQRNEKLFF. CDR3 in DNA: TGTGCCACCAAGGGACAGCCCCAACGTAATGAAAAACTGTTTTTT.

The V gene is TRBV18, the J gene TRBJ2-7, with 7 bases lining up with TRBD1. The CDR3 has 13 residues. V was clipped by 4 bases and J by 6 bases; unmatched bases: 6. Per germline, CDR1 KGHSH and CDR2 LQKENI. The CDR3 sequence: CASSRQGSGEQYF. CDR3 in DNA: TGTGCCAGCTCACGACAGGGCTCCGGCGAGCAGTACTTC.

This clone came up once. Other DNA sequences in the sample encode the same CDR3. The genes are TRBV9 and TRBJ1-1; tentative D call: TRBD1 (5 bases). The germline V gene encodes CDR1 SGDLS and CDR2 YYNGEE. Trimming stripped 0 bases from V and 5 bases from J, with 11 bases between. The CDR3 loop spans 14 amino acids. This CDR3 reads CASSVGQGRTEAFF. The CDR3 DNA is TGTGCCAGCAGCGTAGGGCAGGGTAGGACTGAAGCTTTCTTT. Drawing the rest from reference TRBV9 and TRBJ1-1, the complete variable domain is DSGVTQTPKHLITATGQRVTLRCSPRSGDLSVYWYQQSLDQGLQFLIQYYNGEERAKGNILERFSAQQFPDLHSELNLSSLELGDSALYFCASSVGQGRTEAFFGQGTRLTVV.

This rearrangement joins TRBV10-1 to TRBJ1-1; TRBD1 is a possible D gene (5 bases). Trimming took off 4 bases at V and 1 base at J, with 10 bases between the two ends. Germline-derived CDR1 and CDR2 are WNHNN and SYGVQD (reference sequence). This CDR3 is 14 amino acids long. The CDR3 bases are TGCGCCAGCAGTGTAACGCAGGGGAACACTGAAGCTTTCTTT. This gives the protein CASSVTQGNTEAFF.

The chain recombines TRBV19 with TRBJ2-2; maybe TRBD1 (6 bases). V lost 3 bases, J lost 2 bases, and 16 bases lay in between. CDR3 length: 17 residues. Per the germline V gene, CDR1 is LNHDA and CDR2 is SQIVND (reference sequence). CDR3 sequence: CASSIFLNRANTGELFF. In nucleotides, the CDR3 is TGTGCCAGTAGTATCTTCCTGAACAGGGCTAACACCGGGGAGCTGTTTTTT.